A single sample is the source of the 8 T cell receptor delta chains below, sequenced in a study of gammadelta T cells in human blood. TCRdb re-identified clones in the RT-PCR reads via CATT. The sample has roughly 1,500 delta-chain clones; about 18% are singletons. Sequenced: non-Vgamma9Vdelta2 gamma-delta T cells from infant blood. The receptors derive from a human donor.

By share, this clone counts as medium-sized. This chain connects TRDV1 to TRDJ1, with 12 nucleotides matching TRDD3. V gave up 4 bases and J gave up 0 bases; unmatched junction bases: 12. Germline V lookup: CDR1 TSWWSYY, CDR2 QGS. The CDR3 runs 19 residues. This chain's CDR3 is CALGGEGTGGYLNTDKLIF. The CDR3 nucleotides are TGTGCTCTTGGGGGAGAAGGTACTGGGGGATACCTCAACACCGATAAACTCATCTTT.

This clone was counted a single time. TCRdb's entry gives the protein of a much larger clone, which mismatches this DNA's translation at residue 10, likely from a read error; the protein reported here is translated from the DNA. The chain links TRDV3 to TRDJ1; D is perhaps TRDD3 (7 bases). TCRdb is silent on the J gene; assignment here came from matching the DNA to germline. Germline V gene lookup returns CDR1 TVYSNPD and CDR2 GDNSRS (reference sequence). CDR3 size: 16 residues. Trimming took 4 bases from V and 1 from J, leaving 22 bases between them. The CDR3 sequence: CASSSIWGDSTDKLIF. CDR3 sequence (DNA): TGTGCCTCTTCCTCCATCTGGGGGGACAGCACCGATAAACTCATCTTT.

About this clone: A read error likely explains this, since a far larger clone differs by one base. The rearrangement uses TRDV3 and TRDJ3; the D gene is possibly TRDD2 (5 bases). No J segment appears in TCRdb, so it was assigned here by matching the sequence to germline. Germline V CDR1 and CDR2: TVYSNPD, GDNSRS (reference sequence). Trimming shortened V by 1 base and J by 4 bases, and 26 bases separated the two germline ends. CDR3 length: 20 residues. The CDR3: CAFTSTYTHTLSWDTRQMFF. In DNA form, the CDR3 reads TGTGCCTTTACCTCGACCTACACCCATACCCTGTCTTGGGACACCCGACAGATGTTTTTC.

This clone is labeled large (0.1 to 1%). The sample carries other DNA sequences with the same CDR3. The V and J genes are TRDV1 and TRDJ1; 10 bases align to TRDD3. With 2 bases clipped from V and 2 bases from J, the junction kept 26 bases outside the gene matches. Germline assignment: CDR1 TSWWSYY and CDR2 QGS. The CDR3 sequence is 23 residues long. CDR3 residues: CALGERVGGTNWGMYLVTDKLIF. As DNA, the CDR3 is TGTGCTCTTGGGGAAAGAGTAGGTGGGACTAACTGGGGGATGTACCTAGTGACCGATAAACTCATCTTT.

By proportion, this clone is medium-sized. This may be a read error, as it is one base from a much larger clone. The V call is TRDV1, the J call TRDJ1; 11 bases match TRDD3. CDR3 length: 19 residues. CDR1 and CDR2 from the germline V gene are TSWWSYY and QGS. The CDR3 region is CALREGDPGGYWGTDKLIF. In DNA form, the CDR3 reads TGTGCTCTTAGGGAAGGTGACCCTGGGGGATACTGGGGCACCGATAAACTCATCTTT.

In this sample, this clone is large. Distinct nucleotide sequences in the sample also encode this CDR3. J is TRDJ2 and V is TRDV1; D is perhaps TRDD2 (5 bases). The CDR3 sequence is 20 residues long. CDR1 is TSWWSYY, CDR2 QGS, per germline. Trimming took 9 bases from V and 0 from J, leaving 29 bases between them. The CDR3 loop is CALTTTYRSPSLALTAQLFF. In DNA form, the CDR3 reads TGTGCTCTAACAACCACCTACCGTTCCCCTTCTCTAGCTTTGACAGCACAACTCTTCTTT.

This clone was counted a few times. This sequence is one base from a far larger clone and is likely a read error. The chain carries TRDV1 and TRDJ3; 13 nucleotides line up with TRDD3. The CDR3 contains 26 residues. Germline loops: CDR1 TSWWSYY, CDR2 QGS. The CDR3 DNA reads TGTGCTCTTGGGTCCCCGGGTATTACGGCCCTATACTGGGGGATACGGGCCTCCTGGGACACCCAACAGATGTTTTTC. It is translated as CALGSPGITALYWGIRASWDTQQMFF.

Points on this clone: This likely reflects a read error, since a far larger clone is one base away. The V call is TRDV3, the J call TRDJ2; the D gene is possibly TRDD1 (5 bases). Because TCRdb records no J gene, it was assigned here through a match of the DNA to germline. The V gene lost 4 bases and the J gene lost 3 bases, with 27 bases spanning the gap. Germline loops: CDR1 TVYSNPD, CDR2 GDNSRS (reference sequence). This CDR3 is built from 18 residues. The CDR3 DNA is TGTGCCTCCCCAGAAGAGATAGTACTCTCGGATCTGACAGCACAACTCTTCTTT. It is translated as CASPEEIVLSDLTAQLFF.